The entry that follows covers one T cell receptor beta chain sequence. No DNA is given; TCRdb re-called the 5' RACE reads and lists each CDR3 protein once. Reported are 200,000 to 250,000 distinct CDR3 sequences; the ten largest clones contain around 1.5%. This CDR3 has 12 residues. Germline V gene data show CDR1 as SNHLY and CDR2 as FYNNEI. This specimen comes from a study of monozygotic twins with inflammatory bowel disease. This rearrangement joins TRBV2 to TRBJ2-2. The source of this sequence is a human donor with ulcerative colitis or Crohn's disease, or a healthy co-twin of an affected twin (not recorded which). The sequenced sample consisted of blood. The chain's CDR3 is CASSGSGGELFF.